This TCR beta chain originates from a study of patients and donors after allogeneic stem cell transplantation. With 1 base removed from V and 5 bases from J, the gap between germline ends came to 9 bases. CDR1 is KGHSH, CDR2 LQKENI, per germline. The CDR3 consists of 14 residues. TCRdb reprocessed the RT-PCR reads via MiXCR and lists one record per CDR3 protein. The table has 150,000 to 200,000 distinct CDR3 sequences, approximately 30% seen once. This clonotype came up many times. This TCR was sampled from a human donor who was either an allogeneic HSCT recipient or a stem cell or donor lymphocyte infusion donor (not recorded which). It is not recorded whose cells these are; they may come from a transplant donor. The sequencing sample was made of blood, either unsorted or a sorted T cell fraction (not recorded which). V is TRBV18 and J is TRBJ1-5; the D gene is possibly TRBD1 (6 bases). CDR3 nucleotide sequence: TGTGCCAGCTCACCACTACAGGGCGATCAGCCCCAGCATTTT. Translating it yields CASSPLQGDQPQHF.